This T cell receptor (beta chain) was sequenced in a study of CD8 T cells in Susac syndrome. Of note for this clonotype: Its antigen is not known.

V shed 2 bases and J 3 bases; nucleotides not matched to a gene: 7. This CDR3 comprises 14 residues. Germline values: CDR1 SQVTM, CDR2 ANQGSEA. With random hexamers, 0.5 to 1 ug RNA was reverse transcribed. TCRdb re-analysed the immunoSEQ multiplex PCR reads in MiXCR, keeping a single row per CDR3 protein. The data show about 130,000 distinct CDR3 sequences, approximately 89% seen once. Study findings and constraints: The number of individuals included in the study's TCR sequencing and HLA analysis was acknowledged as relatively small.

CD8+ and CD4+ T cells from blood underwent TCR beta sequencing, which was carried out in a high-throughput format. The CD8+ and CD4+ T cells were isolated magnetically using a negative isolation approach, whereas the TEMRA cells were enriched by FACS. The chain couples TRBV29-1 to TRBJ2-7; TRBD2 matches at 7 bases. Sequencing was carried out using CD8+ T cells from PBMCs. The clonotype originates from a human donor with multiple sclerosis. The CDR3 loop reads CSVEIASGNYEQYF. The CDR3 DNA reads TGCAGCGTTGAAATCGCTAGCGGAAACTACGAGCAGTACTTC.